These 3 T cell receptor beta chains were sequenced from one sample in a study of T cells expressing NK-cell markers. Each CDR3 protein gets one entry in TCRdb, which reprocessed the 5' RACE reads and gives no DNA. Its clone listing holds approximately 150,000 distinct CDR3 sequences. Material for sequencing was blood T cells: a sorted CD56 or NKG2C T cell subset, CD4+ or CD8+ T cells, or bulk PBMC T cells (not recorded which). These receptors were obtained from a man between 18 and 29 years old in good health.

The chain has TRBV12-3 or TRBV12-4 and TRBJ2-3; no DNA is available, so the TRBD1 call from TCRdb remains unchecked. The CDR3 extends over 15 amino acids. The CDR3 sequence: CASIPGQENIDTQYF.

This chain links TRBV19 with TRBJ1-2; TCRdb picks TRBD1, but there is no DNA to check that call. Germline CDR1 and CDR2: LNHDA and SQIVND (reference sequence). The CDR3 runs to 14 residues. The CDR3 loop reads CASSPQQGAYGYTF. Full variable domain (rest looked up from reference TRBV19 and TRBJ1-2): DGGITQSPKYLFRKEGQNVTLSCEQNLNHDAMYWYRQDPGQGLRLIYYSQIVNDFQKGDIAEGYSVSREKKESFPLTVTSAQKNPTAFYLCASSPQQGAYGYTFGSGTRLTVV.

The rearrangement links TRBV7-9 to TRBJ2-3; TCRdb's D call, TRBD1, is unchecked because there is no DNA. The CDR3 consists of 12 residues. The germline V gene has CDR1 SEHNR and CDR2 FQNEAQ (reference sequence). CDR3 sequence reads: CASSLGVDTQYF.